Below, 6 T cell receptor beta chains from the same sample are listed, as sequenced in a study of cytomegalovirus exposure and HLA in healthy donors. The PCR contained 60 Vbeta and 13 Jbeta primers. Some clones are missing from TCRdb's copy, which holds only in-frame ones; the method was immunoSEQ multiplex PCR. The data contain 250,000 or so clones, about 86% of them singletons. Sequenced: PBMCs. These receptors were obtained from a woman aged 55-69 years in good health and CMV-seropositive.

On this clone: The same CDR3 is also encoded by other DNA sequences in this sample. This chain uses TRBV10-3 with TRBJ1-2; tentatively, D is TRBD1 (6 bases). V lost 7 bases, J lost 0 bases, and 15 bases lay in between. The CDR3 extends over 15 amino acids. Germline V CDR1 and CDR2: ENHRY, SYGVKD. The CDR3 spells CAITPGQTANYGYTF. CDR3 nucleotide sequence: TGTGCCATCACGCCCGGACAGACCGCTAACTATGGCTACACCTTC.

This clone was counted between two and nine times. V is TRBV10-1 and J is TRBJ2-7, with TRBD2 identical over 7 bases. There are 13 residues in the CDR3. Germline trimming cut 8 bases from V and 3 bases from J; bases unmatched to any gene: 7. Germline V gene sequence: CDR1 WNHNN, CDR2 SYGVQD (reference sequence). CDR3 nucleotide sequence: TGCGCCAGCGGTGGCGGGAGAATCTACGAGCAGTACTTC. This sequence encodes CASGGGRIYEQYF.

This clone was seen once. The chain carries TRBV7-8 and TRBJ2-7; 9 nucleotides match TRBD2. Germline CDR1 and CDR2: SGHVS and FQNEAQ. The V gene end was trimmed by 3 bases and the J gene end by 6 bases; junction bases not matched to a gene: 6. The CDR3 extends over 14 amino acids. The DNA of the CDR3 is TGTGCCAGCAGCTTGGGTAGCGGGAGTCGCGAGCAGTACTTC. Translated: CASSLGSGSREQYF.

The CDR3 loop reads CASKVGVRAFF. For the CDR3, the DNA is TGTGCCAGCAAGGTCGGAGTGAGAGCTTTCTTT. The rearrangement links TRBV13 to TRBJ1-1; D is unclear. Germline lookup yields CDR1 PRHDT and CDR2 FYEKMQ (reference sequence). The CDR3 loop spans 11 amino acids. Trimming stripped 7 bases from V and 10 bases from J, with 13 bases between.

The CDR3: CASRDPGRNTEAFF. CDR3 coding DNA: TGTGCCAGTAGGGACCCCGGGAGGAACACTGAAGCTTTCTTT. The chain links TRBV19 to TRBJ1-1; D gene uncertain. This CDR3 contains 14 residues. The germline V gene has CDR1 LNHDA and CDR2 SQIVND (reference sequence). With 6 bases removed from V and 1 base from J, the gap between germline ends came to 12 bases.

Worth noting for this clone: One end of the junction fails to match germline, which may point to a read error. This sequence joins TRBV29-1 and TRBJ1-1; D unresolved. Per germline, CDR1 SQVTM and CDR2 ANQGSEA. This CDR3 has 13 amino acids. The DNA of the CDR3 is TGCAGCGTTGAAGACAGCTGGAACAGTGAAGCTTTCTTT. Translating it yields CSVEDSWNSEAFF.